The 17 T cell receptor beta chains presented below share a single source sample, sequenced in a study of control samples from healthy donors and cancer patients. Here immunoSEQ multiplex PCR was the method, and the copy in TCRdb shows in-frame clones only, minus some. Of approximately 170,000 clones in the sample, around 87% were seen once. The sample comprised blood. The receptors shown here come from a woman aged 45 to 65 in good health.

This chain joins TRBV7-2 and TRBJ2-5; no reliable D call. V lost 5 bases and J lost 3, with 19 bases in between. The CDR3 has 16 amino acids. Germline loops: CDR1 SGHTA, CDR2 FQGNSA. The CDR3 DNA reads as TGTGCCAGCAGCCTCCCGGATAGAGAGGTTGAAGAGACCCAGTACTTC. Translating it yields CASSLPDREVEETQYF.

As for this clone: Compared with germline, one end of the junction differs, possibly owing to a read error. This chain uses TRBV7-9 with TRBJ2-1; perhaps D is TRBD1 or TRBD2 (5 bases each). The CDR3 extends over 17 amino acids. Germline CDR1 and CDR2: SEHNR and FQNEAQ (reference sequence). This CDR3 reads CASRLGLFLEGYNEQFF. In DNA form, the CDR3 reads TGTGCCAGCAGGTTAGGGTTATTCCTAGAGGGGTACAATGAGCAGTTCTTC.

CDR3 protein: CASSPGSPAQDTQYF. The CDR3 coding sequence is TGTGCCAGCAGCCCCGGGTCCCCGGCCCAAGATACGCAGTATTTT. The V gene is TRBV7-3, the J gene TRBJ2-3; D is uncertain. Per the germline V gene, CDR1 is SGHTA and CDR2 is FQGTGA. This CDR3 has 15 amino acids. Trimming removed 5 bases from V and 5 bases from J, with 17 bases in between.

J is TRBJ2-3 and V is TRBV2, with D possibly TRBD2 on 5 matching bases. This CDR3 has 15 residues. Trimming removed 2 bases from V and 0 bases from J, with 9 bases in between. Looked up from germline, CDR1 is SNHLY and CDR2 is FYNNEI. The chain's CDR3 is CASSEQRSSTDTQYF. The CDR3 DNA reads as TGTGCCAGCAGTGAACAGCGGTCTAGCACAGATACGCAGTATTTT. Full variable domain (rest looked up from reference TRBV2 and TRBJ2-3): EPEVTQTPSHQVTQMGQEVILRCVPISNHLYFYWYRQILGQKVEFLVSFYNNEISEKSEIFDDQFSVERPDGSNFTLKIRSTKLEDSAMYFCASSEQRSSTDTQYFGPGTRLTVL.

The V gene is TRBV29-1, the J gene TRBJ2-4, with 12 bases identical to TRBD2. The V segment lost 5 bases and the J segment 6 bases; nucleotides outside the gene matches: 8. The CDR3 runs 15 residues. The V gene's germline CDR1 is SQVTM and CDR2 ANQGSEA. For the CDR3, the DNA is TGCAGCGTTTCCCCTAGCGGGAGGGCTGGAAACATTCAGTACTTC. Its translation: CSVSPSGRAGNIQYF.

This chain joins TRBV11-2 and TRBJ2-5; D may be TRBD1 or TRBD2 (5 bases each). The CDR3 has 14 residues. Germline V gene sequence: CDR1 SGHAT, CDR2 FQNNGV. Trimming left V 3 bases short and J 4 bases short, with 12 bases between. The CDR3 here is CASSLDLGRETQYF. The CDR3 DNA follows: TGTGCCAGCAGCTTGGATTTGGGACGAGAGACCCAGTACTTC.

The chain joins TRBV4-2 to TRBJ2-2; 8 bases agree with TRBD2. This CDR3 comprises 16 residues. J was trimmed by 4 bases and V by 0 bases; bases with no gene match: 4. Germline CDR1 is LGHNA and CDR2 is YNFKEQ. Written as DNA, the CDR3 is TGTGCCAGCAGCCAAGAGACGGGAGGGGGCACCGGGGAGCTGTTTTTT. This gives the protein CASSQETGGGTGELFF.

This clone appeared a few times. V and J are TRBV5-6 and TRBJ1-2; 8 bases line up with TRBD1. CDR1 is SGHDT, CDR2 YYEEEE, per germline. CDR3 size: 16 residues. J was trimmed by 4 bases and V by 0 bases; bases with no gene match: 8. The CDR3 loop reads CASSLVGQGIFYGYTF. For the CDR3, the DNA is TGTGCCAGCAGCTTGGTAGGACAGGGAATTTTCTATGGCTACACCTTC. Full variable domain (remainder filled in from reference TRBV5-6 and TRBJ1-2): DAGVTQSPTHLIKTRGQQVTLRCSPKSGHDTVSWYQQALGQGPQFIFQYYEEEERQRGNFPDRFSGHQFPNYSSELNVNALLLGDSALYLCASSLVGQGIFYGYTFGSGTRLTVV.

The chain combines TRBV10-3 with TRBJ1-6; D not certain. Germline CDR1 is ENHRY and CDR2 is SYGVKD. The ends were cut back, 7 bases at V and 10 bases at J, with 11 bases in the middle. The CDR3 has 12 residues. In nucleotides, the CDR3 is TGTGCCATCAACTCCGGTGACTCACCCCTCCACTTT. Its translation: CAINSGDSPLHF.

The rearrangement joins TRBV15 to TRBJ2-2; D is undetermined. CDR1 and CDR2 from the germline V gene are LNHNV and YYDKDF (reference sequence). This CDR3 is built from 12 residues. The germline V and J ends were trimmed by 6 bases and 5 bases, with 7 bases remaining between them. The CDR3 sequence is CATRFTTGELFF. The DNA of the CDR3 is TGTGCCACCAGGTTTACGACCGGGGAGCTGTTTTTT.

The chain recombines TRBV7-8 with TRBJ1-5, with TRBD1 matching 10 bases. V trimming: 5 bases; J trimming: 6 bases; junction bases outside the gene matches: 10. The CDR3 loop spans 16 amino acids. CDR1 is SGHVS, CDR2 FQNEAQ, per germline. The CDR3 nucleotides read TGTGCCAGCAGCAGCGGGACAGGGGCTTTGGGTCAGCCCCAGCATTTT. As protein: CASSSGTGALGQPQHF.

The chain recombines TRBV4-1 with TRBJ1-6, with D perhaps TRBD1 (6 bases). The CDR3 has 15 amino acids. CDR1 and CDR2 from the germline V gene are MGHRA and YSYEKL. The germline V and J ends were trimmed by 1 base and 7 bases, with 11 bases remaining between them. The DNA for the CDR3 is TGCGCCAGCAGCCAAGCCCTTGGACAGAATTCACCCCTCCACTTT. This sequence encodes CASSQALGQNSPLHF.

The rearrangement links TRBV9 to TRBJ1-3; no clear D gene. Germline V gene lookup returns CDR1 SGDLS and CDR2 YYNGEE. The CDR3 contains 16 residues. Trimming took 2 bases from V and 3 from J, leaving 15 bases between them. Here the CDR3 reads CASSVSLRAYGNTIYF. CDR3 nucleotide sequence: TGTGCCAGCAGCGTTAGTCTTCGGGCCTATGGAAACACCATATATTTT.

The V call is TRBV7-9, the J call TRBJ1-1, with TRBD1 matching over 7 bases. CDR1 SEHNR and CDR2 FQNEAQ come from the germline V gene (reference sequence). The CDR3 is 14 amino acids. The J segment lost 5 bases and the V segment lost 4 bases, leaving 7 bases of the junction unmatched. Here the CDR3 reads CASSSDRARTEAFF. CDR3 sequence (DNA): TGTGCCAGCAGCTCCGACAGGGCGAGGACTGAAGCTTTCTTT.

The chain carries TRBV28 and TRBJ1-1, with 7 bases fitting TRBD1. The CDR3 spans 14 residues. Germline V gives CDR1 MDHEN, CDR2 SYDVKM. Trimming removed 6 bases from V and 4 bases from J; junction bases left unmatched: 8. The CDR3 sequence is CASSRGQMGTEAFF. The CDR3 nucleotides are TGTGCCAGCAGCCGGGGACAGATGGGCACTGAAGCTTTCTTT.

The CDR3 reads CASSEVLEQPQHF. In DNA, the CDR3 is TGTGCCAGCAGTGAAGTTCTGGAACAGCCCCAGCATTTT. This chain uses TRBV6-1 with TRBJ1-5; D is uncertain. Trimming took off 1 base at V and 7 bases at J, with 8 bases between the two ends. Germline V gives CDR1 MNHNS, CDR2 SASEGT. CDR3 length equals 13 residues.

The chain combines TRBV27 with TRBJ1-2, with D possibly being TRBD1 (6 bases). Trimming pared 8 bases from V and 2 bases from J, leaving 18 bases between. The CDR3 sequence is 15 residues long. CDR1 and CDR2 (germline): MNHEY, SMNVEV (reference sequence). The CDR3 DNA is TGTGCCAGCCAACGAGTCGGGGGCGCCAACTATGGCTACACCTTC. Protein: CASQRVGGANYGYTF.